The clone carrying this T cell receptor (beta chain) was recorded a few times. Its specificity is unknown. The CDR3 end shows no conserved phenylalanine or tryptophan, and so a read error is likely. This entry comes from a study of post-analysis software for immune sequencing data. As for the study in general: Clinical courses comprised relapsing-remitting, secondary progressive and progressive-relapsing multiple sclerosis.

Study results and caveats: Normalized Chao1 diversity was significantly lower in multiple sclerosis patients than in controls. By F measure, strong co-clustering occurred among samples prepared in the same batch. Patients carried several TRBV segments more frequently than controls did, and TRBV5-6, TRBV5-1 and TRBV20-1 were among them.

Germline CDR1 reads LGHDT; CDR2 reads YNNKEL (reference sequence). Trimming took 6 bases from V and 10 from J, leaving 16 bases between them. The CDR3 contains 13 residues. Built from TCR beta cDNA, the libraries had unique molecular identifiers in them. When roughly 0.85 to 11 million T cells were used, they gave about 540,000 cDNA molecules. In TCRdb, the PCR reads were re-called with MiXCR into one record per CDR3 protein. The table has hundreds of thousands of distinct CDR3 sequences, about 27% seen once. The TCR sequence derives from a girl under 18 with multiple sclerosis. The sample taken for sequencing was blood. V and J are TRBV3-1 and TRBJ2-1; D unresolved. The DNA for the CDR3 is TGTGCCAGCAGTCAATTACCGGGCCCCGAGCAGTTCTGC. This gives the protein CASSQLPGPEQFC.